This paragraph reports one TCR beta chain. These data originate in a study of blood T cell repertoires in COVID-19. Study details: The study drew acute and convalescent COVID-19 samples from the United States, Italy and Spain. The analysed material was cDNA or gDNA that came from T cells, B-cell-depleted T cells, or PBMCs.

Authors' data handling: Estimation of nucleated cell counts was performed using reference gene primer amplification. Some clones are missing from TCRdb's copy, which holds only in-frame ones; the method was immunoSEQ multiplex PCR. Clonal size and the V and J genes are those of that table, whereas D and trimming came from the DNA. The table records roughly 140,000 clones, approximately 90% of them present only once. Germline assignment: CDR1 MDHEN and CDR2 SYDVKM. The CDR3 is 14 residues long. V shed 2 bases and J shed 3 bases, with 7 bases lying between them. The sequencing sample was made of peripheral blood. The TCR was taken from a woman aged 40 to 49 with acute or convalescent COVID-19. The chain has TRBV28 and TRBJ1-4; D not certain. The chain's CDR3 is CASSLPPSNEKLFF. The CDR3 DNA reads TGTGCCAGCAGTTTACCCCCCTCTAATGAAAAACTGTTTTTT.